Listed below are T cell receptor beta chains from one sample, sequenced in a study of T cell changes during pregnancy in multiple sclerosis. This table comes from immunoSEQ multiplex PCR, and its TCRdb copy is limited to in-frame clones, with some not included. The sample shows roughly 52,000 clones, 94% of them seen only once. Sample: CD8+ T cells from peripheral blood mononuclear cells, taken before pregnancy. The source is a female donor with multiple sclerosis, enrolled in a pregnancy study. CDR3s include the opening cysteine and the closing phenylalanine or tryptophan. The D gene is left open where the match is weak. Expanded clones are given a class, and other clones once, few, many or no size at all.

clone_size,v_call,d_call,j_call,cdr3_nt,cdr3_aa
.,TRBV30,.,TRBJ2-7,TGTGCCTGGTATTCCTACGAGCAGTACTTC,CAWYSYEQYF
.,TRBV5-1,TRBD1,TRBJ2-1,TGCGCCAGCAGCCCTCGGGACAGGGAACTCAATGAGCAGTTCTTC,CASSPRDRELNEQFF
.,TRBV6-5,TRBD1,TRBJ2-3,TGTGCCAGCAGTTACGGGACAGGGAGCACAGATACGCAGTATTTT,CASSYGTGSTDTQYF
.,TRBV7-9,.,TRBJ2-1,TGTGCCAGCAGCCCTCCGTCGGGGTTCGGGCAGTTCTTC,CASSPPSGFGQFF
.,TRBV5-1,.,TRBJ1-1,TGCGCCAGCAGCGCCGGAGGATCTGAAGCTTTCTTT,CASSAGGSEAFF
once,TRBV29-1,TRBD1,TRBJ1-1,TGCAGCGCAGAGACAGGGGTGAACACTGAAGCTTTCTTT,CSAETGVNTEAFF
once,TRBV6-5,.,TRBJ1-1,TGTGCCAGCAAATTAGGGGGACGCACTGAAGCTTTCTTT,CASKLGGRTEAFF
few,TRBV6-4,TRBD2,TRBJ2-3,TGTGCCAGCAGTGACTCCACTAGCGGGAGTATGGATACGCAGTATTTT,CASSDSTSGSMDTQYF
.,TRBV4-3,TRBD2,TRBJ2-1,TGCGCCAGCAGCCCGGGACTAGCGAGCGATGAGCAGTTCTTC,CASSPGLASDEQFF
.,TRBV15,.,TRBJ1-1,TGTGCCACCAGCAGAGAAACAGGGATGAACACTGAAGCTTTCTTT,CATSRETGMNTEAFF
.,TRBV7-8,TRBD2,TRBJ2-7,TGTGCCAGCACCCCGGGGACTAGCGGGAGGAACGAGCAGTACTTC,CASTPGTSGRNEQYF
.,TRBV5-1,.,TRBJ1-2,TGCGCCAGCAGCTTGGATCTTGCGGGGGACTATGGCTACACCTTC,CASSLDLAGDYGYTF
.,TRBV27,TRBD1,TRBJ2-7,TGTGCCAGCAGTATCGGGACAGGATCCTACGAGCAGTACTTC,CASSIGTGSYEQYF
.,TRBV4-1,TRBD2,TRBJ2-1,TGCGCCAGCAGCCCTTTCGGGGGAGGGGAGGGCTACAATGAGCAGTTCTTC,CASSPFGGGEGYNEQFF
.,TRBV12-5,.,TRBJ2-5,TGTGCTAGTGGTTTGGCCCCCGTTGAGACCCAGTACTTC,CASGLAPVETQYF
once,TRBV1,.,TRBJ2-1,TGCACCAGCAGCCGGGGAGAGGGTACCGATGAGCAGTTCTTC,CTSSRGEGTDEQFF
.,TRBV6-6,TRBD1,TRBJ1-2,TGTGCCAGCAGCGACAGGGACGGCGTAGCTAACTATGGCTACACCTTC,CASSDRDGVANYGYTF
.,TRBV27,TRBD1,TRBJ2-1,TGTGCCAGCAGTAGCCGGACAGGCCTCACATTTTGGAATGAGCAGTTCTTC,CASSSRTGLTFWNEQFF
.,TRBV7-9,TRBD2,TRBJ2-1,TGTGCCAGCAGCACTGGACTAGCGGGACACAATGAGCAGTTCTTC,CASSTGLAGHNEQFF
.,TRBV4-1,TRBD2,TRBJ2-7,TGCGCCAGCAGCCAAGATTACTGGGAGGGTTCCTACGAGCAGTACTTC,CASSQDYWEGSYEQYF
.,TRBV7-8,TRBD1,TRBJ2-1,TGTGCCAGCAGAAAGGGGACAGGGCTTTACAATGAGCAGTTCTTC,CASRKGTGLYNEQFF
.,TRBV29-1,.,TRBJ2-2,TGCAGCGTTCGGGACAAAAACACCGGGGAGCTGTTTTTT,CSVRDKNTGELFF
.,TRBV5-1,.,TRBJ1-4,TGCGCCAGCAGCCAGCCCGAGGGTTCAACTAATGAAAAACTGTTTTTT,CASSQPEGSTNEKLFF
.,TRBV19,TRBD1,TRBJ1-3,TGTGCCAGTACGGGACAGGGCTTTGACACCATATATTTT,CASTGQGFDTIYF
once,TRBV7-9,TRBD1,TRBJ2-7,TGTGCCAGCAGCCCGATCAGGGGACAGGGAAATCCGGTGCAGTACTTC,CASSPIRGQGNPVQYF
.,TRBV7-9,.,TRBJ2-1,TGTGCCAGCAGCTTAACCGCGGCTGGCTACAATGAGCAGTTCTTC,CASSLTAAGYNEQFF
.,TRBV4-2,TRBD2,TRBJ2-2,TGTGCCAGCAGCCAAGATTTTTCTAGCGGATACACCGGGGAGCTGTTTTTT,CASSQDFSSGYTGELFF
.,TRBV28,.,TRBJ2-1,TGTGCCAGCAGTTTAACAGGGTACTCCTACAATGAGCAGTTCTTC,CASSLTGYSYNEQFF
.,TRBV19,.,TRBJ2-7,TGTGCCAGTAGTATTTTACAGCGGGCTACCTACGAGCAGTACTTC,CASSILQRATYEQYF
.,TRBV4-1,.,TRBJ2-1,TGCGCCAGCAGCCGCGAGCCCAACAATGAGCAGTTCTTC,CASSREPNNEQFF
.,TRBV6-5,.,TRBJ1-5,TGTGCCAGCAGTTATGGGCAGGGTCAGCCCCAGCATTTT,CASSYGQGQPQHF
.,TRBV6-4,.,TRBJ2-1,TGTGCCAGCAGTGAGCGGTACAATGAGCAGTTCTTC,CASSERYNEQFF
.,TRBV29-1,.,TRBJ2-7,TGCAGCGCGCTGGGACTTTACTACGAGCAGTACTTC,CSALGLYYEQYF
.,TRBV2,.,TRBJ2-1,TGTGCCAGCAGTGAAGGAGATCTACCCCAGGATGAGCAGTTCTTC,CASSEGDLPQDEQFF
.,TRBV18,TRBD1,TRBJ1-2,TGTGCCAGCTCCCCCGGACAGGGCGTTTATCTATATGGCTACACCTTC,CASSPGQGVYLYGYTF
.,TRBV4-1,.,TRBJ2-3,TGCGCCAGCAGCCAAGTCAGGACAGATACGCAGTATTTT,CASSQVRTDTQYF
.,TRBV7-7,TRBD2,TRBJ2-3,TGTGCCAGCAGCTTAAGCGGGAGAGACACAGATACGCAGTATTTT,CASSLSGRDTDTQYF
.,TRBV5-4,TRBD1,TRBJ1-2,TGTGCCAGCAGCGAACAGGGGGGATACTATGGCTACACCTTC,CASSEQGGYYGYTF
.,TRBV29-1,.,TRBJ1-2,TGCAGCGTTGAAGTATCAGACACCTACTATGGCTACACCTTC,CSVEVSDTYYGYTF
.,TRBV30,TRBD1,TRBJ2-2,TGTGCCTGGAGTTGGACAGGGATAGGGGAGCTGTTTTTT,CAWSWTGIGELFF
.,TRBV29-1,.,TRBJ1-1,TGCAGCGTTGAGGGGGCTCTTGGGGAAGAAGCTTTCTTT,CSVEGALGEEAFF
.,TRBV5-4,.,TRBJ2-3,TGTGCCAGCAGCTCGGAGGCAGATACGCAGTATTTT,CASSSEADTQYF